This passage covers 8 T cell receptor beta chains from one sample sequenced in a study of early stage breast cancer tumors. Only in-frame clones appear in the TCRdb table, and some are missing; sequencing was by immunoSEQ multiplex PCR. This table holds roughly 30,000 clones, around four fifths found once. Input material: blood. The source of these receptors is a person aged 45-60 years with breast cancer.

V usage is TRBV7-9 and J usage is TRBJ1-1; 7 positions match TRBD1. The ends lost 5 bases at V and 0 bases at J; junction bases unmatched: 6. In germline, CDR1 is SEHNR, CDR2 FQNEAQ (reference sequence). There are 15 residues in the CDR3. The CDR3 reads CASSPPTGMNTEAFF. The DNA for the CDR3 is TGTGCCAGCAGCCCCCCGACAGGGATGAACACTGAAGCTTTCTTT.

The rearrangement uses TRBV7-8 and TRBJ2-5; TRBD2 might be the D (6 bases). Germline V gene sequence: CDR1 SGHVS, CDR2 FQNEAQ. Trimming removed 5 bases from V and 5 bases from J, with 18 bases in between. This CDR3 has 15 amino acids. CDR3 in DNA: TGTGCCAGCAGCCGGGGCCCGGGAGTTGGGGAGACCCAGTACTTC. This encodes CASSRGPGVGETQYF.

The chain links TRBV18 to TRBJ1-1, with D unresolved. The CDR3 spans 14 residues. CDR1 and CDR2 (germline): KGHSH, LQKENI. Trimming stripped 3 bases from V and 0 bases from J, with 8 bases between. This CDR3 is CASSPGPMNTEAFF. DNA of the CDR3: TGTGCCAGCTCACCCGGCCCCATGAACACTGAAGCTTTCTTT. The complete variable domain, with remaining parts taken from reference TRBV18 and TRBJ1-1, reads NAGVMQNPRHLVRRRGQEARLRCSPMKGHSHVYWYRQLPEEGLKFMVYLQKENIIDESGMPKERFSAEFPKEGPSILRIQQVVRGDSAAYFCASSPGPMNTEAFFGQGTRLTVV.

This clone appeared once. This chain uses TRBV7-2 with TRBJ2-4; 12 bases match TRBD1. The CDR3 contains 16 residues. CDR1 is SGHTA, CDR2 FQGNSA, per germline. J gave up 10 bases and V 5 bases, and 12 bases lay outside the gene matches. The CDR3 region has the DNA TGTGCCAGCAGCCAGGGGGGACAGGGGGCTTGGAGGATTCAGTACTTC. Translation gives CASSQGGQGAWRIQYF.

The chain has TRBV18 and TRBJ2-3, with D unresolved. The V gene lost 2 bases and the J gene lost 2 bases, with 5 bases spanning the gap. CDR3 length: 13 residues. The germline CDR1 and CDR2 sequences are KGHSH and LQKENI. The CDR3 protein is CASSPLVTDTQYF. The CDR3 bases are TGTGCCAGCTCACCATTGGTCACAGATACGCAGTATTTT. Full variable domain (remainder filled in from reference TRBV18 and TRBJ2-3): NAGVMQNPRHLVRRRGQEARLRCSPMKGHSHVYWYRQLPEEGLKFMVYLQKENIIDESGMPKERFSAEFPKEGPSILRIQQVVRGDSAAYFCASSPLVTDTQYFGPGTRLTVL.

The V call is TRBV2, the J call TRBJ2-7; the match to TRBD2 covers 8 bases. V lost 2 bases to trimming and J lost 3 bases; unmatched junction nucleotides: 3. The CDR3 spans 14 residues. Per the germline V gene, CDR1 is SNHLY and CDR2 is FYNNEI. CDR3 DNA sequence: TGTGCCAGCAGTGAAACCGGGGGGGGCTACGAGCAGTACTTC. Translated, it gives CASSETGGGYEQYF.

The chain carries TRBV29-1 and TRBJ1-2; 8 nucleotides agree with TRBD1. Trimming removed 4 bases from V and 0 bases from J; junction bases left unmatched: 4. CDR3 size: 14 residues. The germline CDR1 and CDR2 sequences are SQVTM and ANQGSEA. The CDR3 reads CSVVQGAANYGYTF. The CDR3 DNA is TGCAGCGTTGTGCAGGGGGCAGCTAACTATGGCTACACCTTC.

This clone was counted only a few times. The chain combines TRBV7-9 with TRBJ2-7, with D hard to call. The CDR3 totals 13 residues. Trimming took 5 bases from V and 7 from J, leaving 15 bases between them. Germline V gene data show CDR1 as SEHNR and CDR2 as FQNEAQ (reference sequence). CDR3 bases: TGTGCCAGCAGCACGGAGAGTAAAACGGAGCAGTACTTC. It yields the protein CASSTESKTEQYF.